Following are 21 T cell receptor beta chains from one sample sequenced in a study of T cells in Graves' hyperthyroidism and ophthalmopathy. It was RNA transcripts that yielded the amplified TCR beta CDR3 regions. The HTBI primer set drove a first-round RT-PCR of the TCR CDR3. TCRdb re-derived calls from the multiplex PCR reads in MiXCR, one entry per CDR3 protein. This table holds 340,000 or so distinct CDR3 sequences, 21% found once. Sequencing was done on a sample of blood. Every receptor here comes from a woman aged 50 to 65 with Graves' hyperthyroidism.

This clonotype was detected many times. The chain's CDR3 is CASSPGGTVQETQYF. The CDR3 DNA sequence: TGTGCCAGCAGCCCGGGAGGGACTGTGCAAGAGACCCAGTACTTC. V usage is TRBV7-3 and J usage is TRBJ2-5; 8 nucleotides agree with TRBD2. This CDR3 has 15 residues. Trimming took 5 bases from V and 2 from J; bases not matched to a gene: 7. CDR1 and CDR2 (germline): SGHTA, FQGTGA.

This clonotype was observed a handful of times. V gene TRBV29-1 combines with J gene TRBJ1-3; D gene unclear. Trimming removed 3 bases at V and 3 bases at J, with 9 bases between. The germline V gene encodes CDR1 SQVTM and CDR2 ANQGSEA. The CDR3 length is 13 residues. This CDR3 reads CSVDIMGGNTIYF. CDR3 bases: TGCAGCGTTGACATCATGGGTGGAAACACCATATATTTT.

This clonotype was recorded many times. V is TRBV18 and J is TRBJ1-3, with 7 bases that match TRBD1. The CDR3 extends over 14 amino acids. V dropped 3 bases and J dropped 7; count of bases not matched to a gene: 6. Germline V lookup: CDR1 KGHSH, CDR2 LQKENI. The CDR3 sequence: CASSPREGANTIYF. CDR3 in DNA: TGTGCCAGCTCACCCCGGGAGGGGGCCAACACCATATATTTT.

Ten or more counts support this clonotype. The V gene is TRBV28, the J gene TRBJ2-1; D is uncertain. The V gene's germline CDR1 is MDHEN and CDR2 SYDVKM. There are 15 residues in the CDR3. Trimming removed 5 bases at V and 4 bases at J, with 15 bases between. The CDR3 DNA reads TGTGCCAGCAGTCCGGTCCAGTCAAGTTACAATGAGCAGTTCTTC. Its protein is CASSPVQSSYNEQFF.

The rearrangement joins TRBV6-1 to TRBJ2-2; maybe TRBD1 (5 bases). V was clipped by 8 bases and J by 7 bases, with 8 bases between them. CDR1 and CDR2 (germline): MNHNS, SASEGT. The CDR3 has 11 amino acids. The CDR3 is CASGAVGELFF. Here the CDR3 DNA reads TGTGCCAGCGGGGCCGTCGGGGAGCTGTTTTTT.

This clonotype was counted ten times or more. The rearrangement joins TRBV6-1 to TRBJ2-7, with TRBD2 identical over 12 bases. Germline CDR1 and CDR2: MNHNS and SASEGT. CDR3 size: 18 residues. After removal of 3 bases from V and 4 bases from J, the junction contained 13 bases not matched to a gene. CDR3 amino acids: CASSDGLAGGLFGYEQYF. The CDR3 coding sequence is TGTGCCAGCAGTGATGGGCTAGCGGGGGGGCTGTTCGGTTACGAGCAGTACTTC.

The V gene is TRBV7-9, the J gene TRBJ2-3, with D possibly TRBD1 on 6 matching bases. The length of the CDR3 is 14 residues. Germline assignment: CDR1 SEHNR and CDR2 FQNEAQ (reference sequence). The V end lost 5 bases, the J end lost 11 bases, and 20 bases lay between the germline ends. The CDR3 reads CASSPPPGHQEQYF. The CDR3 bases are TGTGCCAGCAGCCCCCCCCCGGGACACCAGGAGCAGTATTTT.

About this clonotype: This may be a read error: a much more frequent sequence differs by one nucleotide. The chain has TRBV12-3 or TRBV12-4 and TRBJ1-1; 7 bases align to TRBD1. V dropped 5 bases and J dropped 0; count of bases not matched to a gene: 6. The CDR3 sequence is 15 residues long. Here the CDR3 DNA reads TGTGCCAGCAGTGGACAGGCCATCATGAACACTGAAGCTTTCTTT. Its translation: CASSGQAIMNTEAFF.

This clonotype was counted at least ten times. This chain links TRBV27 with TRBJ2-3; D is ambiguous. Germline V gene data show CDR1 as MNHEY and CDR2 as SMNVEV (reference sequence). With 5 bases removed from V and 0 bases from J, the gap between germline ends came to 12 bases. The CDR3 spans 15 residues. The CDR3 here is CASSLTGVSTDTQYF. The CDR3 DNA reads as TGTGCCAGCAGTCTGACGGGCGTTAGCACAGATACGCAGTATTTT.

This clonotype was observed at least ten times. The chain uses TRBV27 and TRBJ1-3; D ambiguous. CDR3 length equals 16 residues. Trimming removed 5 bases from V and 0 bases from J, with 14 bases in between. CDR1 MNHEY and CDR2 SMNVEV come from the germline V gene (reference sequence). The CDR3 region is CASSRTIDHSGNTIYF. CDR3 bases: TGTGCCAGCAGTCGCACAATCGACCACTCTGGAAACACCATATATTTT.

This clonotype was seen at least ten times. The CDR3 region is CAGRGGRSTNEKLFF. The CDR3 nucleotides read TGTGCCGGTAGGGGGGGAAGGTCAACTAATGAAAAACTGTTTTTT. The rearrangement joins TRBV2 to TRBJ1-4; D may be TRBD1 (6 bases). The CDR3 has 15 residues. Per germline, CDR1 SNHLY and CDR2 FYNNEI. Trimming shortened V by 11 bases and J by 0 bases, and 16 bases separated the two germline ends.

The V gene is TRBV7-9, the J gene TRBJ1-2, with 8 nucleotides matching TRBD1. The CDR3 runs 15 residues. V dropped 5 bases and J dropped 2; count of bases not matched to a gene: 7. Germline-derived CDR1 and CDR2 are SEHNR and FQNEAQ (reference sequence). CDR3 sequence (DNA): TGTGCCAGCAGCCCCGGGGACAGGATAAACTATGGCTACACCTTC. Protein sequence: CASSPGDRINYGYTF.

This chain connects TRBV11-2 to TRBJ1-4; perhaps TRBD1 as D (6 bases). The germline CDR1 and CDR2 sequences are SGHAT and FQNNGV. There are 16 residues in the CDR3. The V and J ends lost 2 bases and 4 bases respectively, with 14 bases between them. CDR3 protein: CASSLWMGAVNEKLFF. For the CDR3, the DNA is TGTGCCAGCAGCTTATGGATGGGGGCCGTTAATGAAAAACTGTTTTTT.

To note about this clonotype: One end of the junction varies from germline; a read error may be responsible. CDR3 residues: CASGLTGGPQGELFF. The CDR3 DNA sequence: TGTGCCAGCGGCTTAACGGGAGGGCCTCAGGGGGAGCTGTTTTTT. This rearrangement joins TRBV7-9 to TRBJ2-2; 8 nucleotides line up with TRBD2. CDR3 length: 15 residues. Germline V lookup: CDR1 SEHNR, CDR2 FQNEAQ (reference sequence).

The chain uses TRBV28 and TRBJ2-7, with 7 bases identical to TRBD1. Trimming took 7 bases from V and 0 from J; bases not matched to a gene: 9. The CDR3 is 15 residues long. Germline lookup yields CDR1 MDHEN and CDR2 SYDVKM. Here the CDR3 reads CASTALTGSSYEQYF. In nucleotides, the CDR3 is TGTGCCAGCACCGCCCTGACAGGGTCCTCCTACGAGCAGTACTTC.

This chain uses TRBV7-2 with TRBJ2-5; 9 nucleotides agree with TRBD2. The CDR3 length is 16 residues. Germline lookup yields CDR1 SGHTA and CDR2 FQGNSA. V shed 1 base, J shed 5 bases, and the junction held 8 bases outside the gene matches. The CDR3 DNA reads as TGTGCCAGCAGCTTAGAGACTCTAGCGGGACTGGAGACCCAGTACTTC. Translating it yields CASSLETLAGLETQYF.

The V call is TRBV12-3 or TRBV12-4, the J call TRBJ2-3; the D gene is possibly TRBD2 (7 bases). Trimming pared 6 bases from V and 4 bases from J, leaving 14 bases between. This CDR3 is built from 14 residues. In nucleotides, the CDR3 is TGTGCCAGCAGAGGGGGGGCGAGCGCAGATACGCAGTATTTT. This translates into CASRGGASADTQYF.

This clonotype was counted at least ten times. The CDR3 spells CASSLPQGKNTEAFF. CDR3 nucleotide sequence: TGCGCCAGCAGCTTACCCCAGGGGAAGAACACTGAAGCTTTCTTT. V gene TRBV5-1 combines with J gene TRBJ1-1; maybe TRBD1 (6 bases). The CDR3 covers 15 residues. V lost 2 bases to trimming and J lost 1 base, with 12 bases between them. From germline, CDR1 is SGHRS and CDR2 YFSETQ.

V gene TRBV6-1 combines with J gene TRBJ2-2; TRBD2 matches at 9 bases. From germline, CDR1 is MNHNS and CDR2 SASEGT. The ends lost 7 bases at V and 7 bases at J; junction bases unmatched: 4. CDR3 length equals 13 residues. This CDR3 reads CASNSGSGGELFF. The CDR3 coding sequence is TGTGCCAGCAATAGCGGGAGTGGCGGGGAGCTGTTTTTT.

The table lists this clonotype with many counts. This chain links TRBV2 with TRBJ1-2, with 7 positions matching TRBD1. The CDR3 contains 15 residues. Germline CDR1 and CDR2: SNHLY and FYNNEI. V lost 6 bases and J lost 0; bases outside the gene matches: 7. CDR3 coding DNA: TGTGCCAGCAGGGCGACAGGGTCAGCTAACTATGGCTACACCTTC. This codes for CASRATGSANYGYTF.

This chain joins TRBV19 and TRBJ2-1; a weak D match, TRBD2 (5 bases). From germline, CDR1 is LNHDA and CDR2 SQIVND (reference sequence). V was trimmed by 0 bases and J by 9 bases, leaving 12 bases between them. CDR3 length: 14 amino acids. The CDR3 sequence: CASSIEKLAGEQFF. The CDR3 DNA sequence: TGTGCCAGTAGTATAGAGAAGCTAGCTGGTGAGCAGTTCTTC.